This T cell receptor (beta chain) was recorded in a study of cytomegalovirus exposure and HLA in healthy donors (dated by TCRdb to about 2017). Study-level background: An earlier analysis of roughly 570 of the donors reported 250 to 300 Gb of sequence data and some 110 million unique TCR beta sequences obtained from roughly 180 million T cells. To predict cytomegalovirus infection status, the study brought together high-throughput TCR immunosequencing, statistical association of individual TCRs with disease status, and machine learning. Class I and class II HLA loci were covered by the typing at four-digit resolution. About 300 gigabases of sequencing data and 70 million to 85 million unique TCR sequences were included in an early release covering 550 to 650 HLA-typed donors. Because of strong linkage in the cohort, 5 or 6 DR-DQ haplotypes were treated as single units for association and clustering. The genetic ancestry cluster associated with self-reported Caucasian donors included 70% to 85% of the 398 genotyped donors. Besides the first cohort of about 730 subjects, a separate validation cohort made up of 120 different subjects was used. Every repertoire in the discovery cohort had been generated on one and the same sequencing platform. Across some 400 genotyped donors of the cohort, an average of approximately 240,000 unique TCR beta nucleotide sequences per donor were sequenced, and roughly 17% of those sequences were non-productive. Donor age, sex, ethnicity and CMV serostatus were compiled alongside the repertoire data. Rather than drawing on any new phenotypic data, the later analysis identified candidate immune exposures from TCR beta sequences and the way those sequences occurred across donors. In a later analysis, previously published TCR beta repertoires from 666 donors were re-analyzed and high-resolution HLA genotyping was added so that TCR occurrence patterns could be studied. The number of typed donors differed by locus: roughly 629-640 for A, B, C, DRB1 and DQB1; 522 for DQA1; approximately 600 for DPA1; and 400 to 480 for DPB1. Genome-wide SNP genotypes for about 55% of the roughly 670 donors were used in a later genetic analysis, which treated that subset as a discovery cohort. The study used immunosequencing to profile the T cell repertoires of approximately 640 subjects and linked those repertoires to cytomegalovirus serostatus. An earlier analysis of 587 of the donors applied high-throughput TCR beta sequencing to assess whether each TCR beta V gene segment acted as functional or pseudogenic. The study was designed to test whether signatures of past pathogen exposure could be identified by cataloging public T cell receptors.

The germline V gene yields LGHNT for CDR1 and FRNRAP for CDR2. The CDR3 starts with the cysteine, ends with the phenylalanine, and has 15 residues. Only CDR3 DNA is held: 45 bases, read in frame from base 1. Trimming at the junction amounts to 3 bases on V and 6 bases on J, and the germline ends lie 17 bases apart. Points the paper makes about the study in general: Because counts were too low, 15 or so rarely observed V segments, including chromosome 9 orphons, were excluded from the earlier analysis of some 590 of the donors. A further reported finding was that TCR beta sequences accurately predicted the HLA-A and HLA-B alleles for most subjects in the first cohort. Linkage disequilibrium might explain the correlated functional status among segregating V segments, but an unknown experimental factor could not be excluded. Broadly in line with IMGT annotations, most TCR beta V segments showed up in productive rearrangements about 87% or about 30% of the time in an earlier analysis of 450 to 600 of the donors. When HLA alleles, especially DR and DQ, strongly co-occurred, attributing TCR associations to individual alleles was difficult. The sequencing pipeline was judged likely to have produced a cluster of highly shared sequence variants as a technical artifact. In this cohort, only TCR beta chains were sequenced, and detectable features were limited by the absence of alpha or paired-chain data. In a later analysis, most CMV-associated TCR beta chains were found to appear HLA-restricted, with HLA associations seemingly driven largely by CMV exposure. The study listed 150 to 200 TCR beta chains as associated with cytomegalovirus. Some IMGT-functional V segments, including TRBV6-2 and TRBV6-3, could not be distinguished by the 87-base-pair reads and were therefore excluded. In vitro tests confirmed that a few of the cytomegalovirus-associated TCR beta chains recognize cytomegalovirus antigens. CMV serostatus was the only immune exposure information available for the cohort. V-gene and J-gene trimming of TCR beta chains was associated with a missense DCLRE1C variant in a later genetic analysis, and the association was replicated in an independent cohort. In a later analysis, TCR association rates were found to vary across HLA loci, with the most associated TCRs seen for DRB1 alleles and the fewest for HLA-C alleles. The authors suggested that the approach could potentially be generalized to other disease states and immunological phenotypes. In a later analysis, HLA-associated TCR beta chains were found to be more clonally expanded and to have lower generation probabilities than equally common non-associated chains. Across donors, most TCR sequences were observed very rarely, whereas some public TCRs were present in many individuals. In a later analysis, several top co-occurrence clusters were reported to appear linked to parvovirus B19, influenza, CMV and Epstein-Barr virus. Roughly uniform sequencing depth across donors was assumed in presence/absence analyses, although this assumption may not hold. Specific HLA alleles were associated with over 15,000 TCR beta sequences at a false discovery rate of 0.05 in a later analysis. According to a later genetic analysis, donors in an Asian-associated ancestry cluster had fewer N-insertions in productive TCRs than the approximately 630-donor mean. Because some donors lacked HLA typing at each locus, the association tests relied only on the typed subset. The classifier was reported to diagnose cytomegalovirus status with high specificity and sensitivity in both the original cohort and the validation cohort.

In total, approximately 690 healthy bone marrow donors made up the cohort. At the time of sampling, every cohort member was nominally healthy, though immune exposures that went unrecorded were likely present. The donor tested CMV seronegative and was one of the 352 seronegative cohort members. A peripheral blood sample was collected from each donor, and TCR beta sequencing was performed on peripheral blood mononuclear cells. Genomic DNA was extracted from the blood cell samples with the Qiagen DNeasy Blood Extraction Kit. The library was obtained by the immunoSEQ multiplex PCR assay. For the multiplex PCR, a mixture combining 60 forward primers for TCR Vbeta segments and 13 reverse primers for TCR Jbeta segments was used. A multiplex PCR assay on genomic DNA amplified the CDR3 region of rearranged TCR beta genes. On the Illumina HiSeq System, the amplified TCR beta libraries were sequenced as 87-base-pair reads. The paper's processing steps were these. Across the 500 to 850 repertoires, a later analysis counted tens of millions of unique TCR beta chains, around 11 million of which were shared by at least two donors. Raw reads were error-corrected and collapsed into unique sequences with a nearest-neighbor algorithm that merged closely related sequences to remove PCR and sequencing errors. Alignment of CDR3 sequences to IMGT reference sequences was used to assign V, D and J gene segments. For a sequence to be retained, a match of at least six nucleotides was required to both a V gene segment and a J gene segment. A rearrangement was called productive if the CDR3 had no stop codons and remained in frame with V and J, and every other rearrangement was called non-productive. CDR3 was defined by IMGT convention, running from the second conserved V-encoded cysteine to the conserved J-encoded phenylalanine. The earlier analysis of about 620 of the donors excluded sequences that lacked an unambiguous match to a single V gene segment. An earlier analysis of 500 to 700 of the donors classified V segments as functional when productive rearrangements were above 56.7% and as segregating when the standard deviation between donors was above 5%. A statistical classification framework was built for diagnosing cytomegalovirus status from the catalog of TCR beta chain sequences. In a later analysis, V and J genes were assigned by comparing TCR nucleotide sequences against IMGT/GENE-DB human TR gene sequences. The TCRdist pipeline was used in a later analysis to assign CDR3 sequences and most-parsimonious VDJ recombination scenarios. A later analysis defined each TCR beta chain by its CDR3 amino acid sequence plus V-gene family, and excluded reads lacking a unique V-gene family. To address suspected cross-contamination and a sequencing artifact, a later analysis removed 592 highly shared, low-generation-probability nucleotide sequences. For each public chain, a later analysis derived a clonal expansion index from normalized ranks of inferred template counts within each repertoire. In a later analysis, generation probabilities were computed using a VDJ recombination model fitted to out-of-frame rearrangements, and the results were checked against IGoR. Hypergeometric tests were used in a later analysis to score TCR-TCR, TCR-HLA and TCR-CMV co-occurrence, with a repertoire-size bias correction applied to the TCR pairs. In a later analysis, false discovery rates were estimated by permuting HLA or CMV assignments 20 times. A later analysis grouped co-occurring TCRs with DBSCAN, adding TCRdist sequence similarity when clustering within HLA-allele-positive subsets. For co-occurrence clustering, repertoires with fewer than 30,000 or more than 120,000 public chains were excluded, along with about five repertoires with anomalous nucleotide sharing. In TCRdb, the immuneACCESS table is reduced to in-frame sequences with V and J assigned. These tables do not hold every clone; where another copy was compared, an unresolved V gene accounts for under half, and the others remain unexplained. That table is the source of V, J and clone size, and D and trimming were worked out from the DNA. The sample's own table lists more than 40,000 clones. 17% of the sample belongs to the ten largest clones.

A word on this clone: Its antigen is currently not known.

This sequence was found in a male donor in good health and CMV-seronegative. The chain employs TRBV12-5 and TRBJ1-1, with TRBD1 as a weak D call on 5 bases. Input material: PBMCs. The CDR3: CASGFGTNHGAEAFF. In nucleotide form, the sequence is TGTGCTAGTGGTTTTGGGACTAATCACGGGGCTGAAGCTTTCTTT.